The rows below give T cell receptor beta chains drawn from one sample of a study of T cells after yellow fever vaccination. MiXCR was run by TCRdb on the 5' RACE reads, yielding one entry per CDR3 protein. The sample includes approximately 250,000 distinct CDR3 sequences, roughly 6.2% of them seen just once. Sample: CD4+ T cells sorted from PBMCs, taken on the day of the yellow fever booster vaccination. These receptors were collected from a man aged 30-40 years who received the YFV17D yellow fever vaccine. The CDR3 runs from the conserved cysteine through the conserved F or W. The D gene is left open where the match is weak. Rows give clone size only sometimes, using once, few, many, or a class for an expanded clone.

CAWSSQVGTEAFF TGTGCCTGGAGTTCACAGGTGGGCACTGAAGCTTTCTTT TRBJ1-1 - TRBV30 few
CASSRDAWSSYEQYF TGTGCCAGCAGTCGGGACGCCTGGAGCTCCTACGAGCAGTACTTC TRBJ2-7 - TRBV7-2 few
CSASRLAGVDTQYF TGCAGTGCTAGTCGTCTAGCGGGAGTGGACACCCAGTACTTC TRBJ2-5 TRBD2 TRBV20-1 -
CSAHREAFEQYF TGCAGTGCTCACAGGGAGGCCTTCGAGCAGTACTTC TRBJ2-7 - TRBV20-1 few
CASSFSSPNYGYTF TGTGCCAGCAGTTTTAGTAGTCCAAACTATGGCTACACCTTC TRBJ1-2 - TRBV12-3/TRBV12-4 few
CASSPVAQETQYF TGTGCCAGCAGTCCTGTTGCTCAAGAGACCCAGTACTTC TRBJ2-5 - TRBV27 few
CASSQDHPGWWAGELFF TGCGCCAGCAGCCAAGATCATCCGGGGTGGTGGGCCGGGGAGCTGTTTTTT TRBJ2-2 - TRBV4-3 few
CSARDTRTSGELFF TGCAGTGCTAGGGACACCCGGACGTCCGGGGAGCTGTTTTTT TRBJ2-2 - TRBV20-1 few
CASTPGGGGDTQYF TGTGCCAGCACCCCCGGGGGCGGGGGGGATACGCAGTATTTT TRBJ2-3 TRBD2 TRBV12-3/TRBV12-4 few
CASSLVLAGAETQYF TGTGCCAGCAGCTTAGTCCTAGCGGGAGCAGAGACCCAGTACTTC TRBJ2-5 TRBD2 TRBV7-9 few
CASSPYREYTVQFF TGTGCCAGCAGCCCCTACAGGGAATATACGGTGCAGTTCTTC TRBJ2-1 - TRBV7-2 -
CSAREPRATANYGYTF TGCAGTGCTAGAGAGCCCCGGGCGACAGCTAACTATGGCTACACCTTC TRBJ1-2 - TRBV20-1 few
CSARRGYSNQPQHF TGCAGTGCGAGACGGGGGTATAGCAATCAGCCCCAGCATTTT TRBJ1-5 - TRBV20-1 -
CASSVTGGSNEQFF TGTGCCAGCAGCGTAACAGGGGGGTCGAATGAGCAGTTCTTC TRBJ2-1 TRBD1 TRBV9 few
CASSTPRTGEETQYF TGTGCCAGCAGCACGCCCCGGACAGGGGAGGAGACCCAGTACTTC TRBJ2-5 TRBD1 TRBV5-4 few
CASSDYPPGQVNNEQFF TGTGCCAGCAGTGATTATCCCCCAGGACAGGTTAACAATGAGCAGTTCTTC TRBJ2-1 TRBD1 TRBV12-3/TRBV12-4 -
CSTIVSDRNYEQYF TGCAGTACAATAGTGTCGGACAGAAACTACGAGCAGTACTTC TRBJ2-7 - TRBV20-1 -
CASSLNPLSYEQYF TGTGCCAGCAGCTTAAACCCACTATCCTACGAGCAGTACTTC TRBJ2-7 - TRBV7-6 many
CASTRMQNTGELFF TGTGCCAGTACTCGGATGCAGAACACCGGGGAGCTGTTTTTT TRBJ2-2 - TRBV5-4 few
CASRISASGSFGELFF TGTGCCAGCAGGATAAGTGCTAGCGGGAGCTTCGGGGAGCTGTTTTTT TRBJ2-2 TRBD2 TRBV12-3/TRBV12-4 few
CASSLGGLGNNEQFF TGCGCCAGCAGCTTAGGGGGGTTGGGGAACAATGAGCAGTTCTTC TRBJ2-1 - TRBV5-1 -
CSVRPSGDYNEQFF TGCAGCGTCCGCCCTTCGGGAGACTACAATGAGCAGTTCTTC TRBJ2-1 - TRBV29-1 -
CASSSPGQGASQPQHF TGTGCCAGCAGTTCTCCGGGACAGGGGGCATCCCAGCCCCAGCATTTT TRBJ1-5 TRBD1 TRBV12-3/TRBV12-4 -
CASSQLRTSGRITDTQYF TGTGCCAGCAGCCAACTGCGGACTAGCGGGAGGATCACAGATACGCAGTATTTT TRBJ2-3 TRBD2 TRBV3-1 -
CASSPLGGTGELFF TGTGCCAGCAGTCCACTGGGGGGGACCGGGGAGCTGTTTTTT TRBJ2-2 TRBD2 TRBV27 few
CASSLSAGANEQFF TGTGCCAGCAGTCTCTCGGCAGGGGCGAATGAGCAGTTCTTC TRBJ2-1 - TRBV12-3/TRBV12-4 few
CASSLRTAVHTQYF TGTGCCAGCAGCCTACGGACAGCGGTTCATACGCAGTATTTT TRBJ2-3 - TRBV12-3/TRBV12-4 few
CASSPEGAGGHHEQYF TGTGCCAGCAGTCCCGAAGGGGCGGGGGGCCACCACGAGCAGTACTTC TRBJ2-7 TRBD2 TRBV6-5 few
CASTSRRGSTHNEQFF TGTGCCAGCACCTCCCGCCGAGGGAGTACCCACAATGAGCAGTTCTTC TRBJ2-1 - TRBV6-1 few
CASSYSVSRPSGRNEQFF TGTGCCAGCAGTTACTCTGTCTCCCGGCCTAGCGGGCGGAATGAGCAGTTCTTC TRBJ2-1 TRBD2 TRBV6-2/TRBV6-3 -
CASSIGAYEQYF TGCGCCAGCAGTATAGGGGCCTACGAGCAGTACTTC TRBJ2-7 - TRBV5-1 many
CSGLGQGIGLANYGYTF TGCAGCGGCCTGGGACAGGGAATCGGTTTAGCTAACTATGGCTACACCTTC TRBJ1-2 TRBD1 TRBV29-1 few
CASSLVRDSYKQYF TGTGCCAGCAGCTTAGTCCGGGACTCTTACAAGCAGTACTTC TRBJ2-7 - TRBV7-6 once
CASSLGPWETQYF TGTGCCAGCAGCTTAGGCCCTTGGGAGACCCAGTACTTC TRBJ2-5 - TRBV7-2 -
CASGSWETQYF TGTGCCAGCGGGAGCTGGGAGACCCAGTACTTC TRBJ2-5 - TRBV6-6 many
CSATSGSGETQYF TGCAGTGCCACCTCCGGGAGCGGAGAGACCCAGTACTTC TRBJ2-5 - TRBV20-1 many
CASRAGTTTGELFF TGTGCCAGTAGAGCCGGGACAACCACCGGGGAGCTGTTTTTT TRBJ2-2 - TRBV19 -
CSAEGGLAGWGEQFF TGCAGTGCGGAAGGAGGTCTAGCGGGATGGGGTGAGCAGTTCTTC TRBJ2-1 TRBD2 TRBV20-1 -